The entry below describes one T cell receptor beta chain. Its antigen is still unknown. Qualities for individual bases were not recorded, and no much larger clone is one base off. The collaborating institutions used their own protocols to collect whole blood in K2EDTA tubes. For TCRbeta analysis, collaborator samples were shipped as frozen whole blood, as isolated PBMCs, or as DNA extracted from either sample type. TCRbeta CDR3 regions were amplified from genomic DNA using the immunoSEQ Assay, a bias-controlled multiplex PCR. Under the source paper's analysis protocol: Within the assay, amplification of reference gene primers was used to estimate how many nucleated cells each sample contained. Sequence reads were collapsed and filtered to measure the absolute abundance of every unique TCRbeta CDR3 rearrangement. For each sample, productive Simpson clonality was calculated as the square root of Simpson's diversity index over productive rearrangements. TCRdb took this table from immuneACCESS and kept in-frame rearrangements with V and J called. Such tables lack part of the clones; where checked against another copy, unresolved V genes explain under half of the gap, and the rest is unexplained. That table is the source of V, J and clone size, and D and trimming were worked out from the DNA. The sample has 150,000 to 200,000 clones on record, nearly 80% of them singletons. About 25% of the sample is taken by the ten largest.

These data originate in a study of blood T cell repertoires in COVID-19 (dated by TCRdb to 2018 to 2020). Regarding the complete study: Samples from collaborators originated in the United States, Italy and Spain and spanned both the acute and convalescent phases of COVID-19. The material from the prospective study consisted of cDNA or gDNA derived from T cells, B-cell-depleted T cells, or PBMCs. Nearly every sample came with metadata listing a de-identified subject ID, COVID-19 status, age in years and sex. The repertoires were released in a freely available public database meant as a resource for research on the immune response to SARS-CoV-2. The dataset comprised deeply sampled blood TCRbeta repertoires from subjects exposed to, actively infected with, or recovered from COVID-19. The samples were drawn from the first 160 participants of the ongoing ImmuneRACE study and from 1,200 or so subjects provided by 6 global collaborators. Where available, HLA class I and class II types were obtained from metadata supplied by the sample provider rather than from assay-based typing.

The paper as a whole reports these results and caveats: Clinical and demographic metadata were provided uncurated, with the amount varying by source and participant.

Sequenced input: peripheral blood. The TCR comes from a woman in her 70s with acute or convalescent COVID-19.

The DNA sequence reads TGCGCCAGCAGCTTGGACAGGGGCGAGCAGTACTTC. It encodes CASSLDRGEQYF. The sequence is built from TRBV5-1 and TRBJ2-7, and 7 bases in between align with TRBD1. The CDR3 holds 12 amino acids from the cysteine to the phenylalanine. Just the 36-base CDR3 DNA is kept, in frame starting at base 1. The germline V gene supplies CDR1 SGHRS and CDR2 YFSETQ. Germline trimming amounts to 0 bases on V and 6 bases on J, with 0 as the count of junction bases outside the gene matches.